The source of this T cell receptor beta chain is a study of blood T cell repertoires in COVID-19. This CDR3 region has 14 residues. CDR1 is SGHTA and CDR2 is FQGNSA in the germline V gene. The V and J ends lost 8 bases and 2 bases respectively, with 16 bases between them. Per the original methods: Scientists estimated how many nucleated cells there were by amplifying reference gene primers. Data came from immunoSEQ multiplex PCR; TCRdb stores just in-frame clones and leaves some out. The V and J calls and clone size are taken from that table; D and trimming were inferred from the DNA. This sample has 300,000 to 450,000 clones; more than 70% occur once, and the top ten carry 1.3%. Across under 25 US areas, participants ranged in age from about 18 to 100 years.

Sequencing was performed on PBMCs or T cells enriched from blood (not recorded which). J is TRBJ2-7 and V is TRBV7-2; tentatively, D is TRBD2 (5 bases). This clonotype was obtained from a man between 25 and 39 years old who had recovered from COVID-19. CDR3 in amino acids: CASLPQAGPYEQYF. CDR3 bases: TGTGCCAGCCTCCCTCAGGCGGGCCCCTACGAGCAGTACTTC.